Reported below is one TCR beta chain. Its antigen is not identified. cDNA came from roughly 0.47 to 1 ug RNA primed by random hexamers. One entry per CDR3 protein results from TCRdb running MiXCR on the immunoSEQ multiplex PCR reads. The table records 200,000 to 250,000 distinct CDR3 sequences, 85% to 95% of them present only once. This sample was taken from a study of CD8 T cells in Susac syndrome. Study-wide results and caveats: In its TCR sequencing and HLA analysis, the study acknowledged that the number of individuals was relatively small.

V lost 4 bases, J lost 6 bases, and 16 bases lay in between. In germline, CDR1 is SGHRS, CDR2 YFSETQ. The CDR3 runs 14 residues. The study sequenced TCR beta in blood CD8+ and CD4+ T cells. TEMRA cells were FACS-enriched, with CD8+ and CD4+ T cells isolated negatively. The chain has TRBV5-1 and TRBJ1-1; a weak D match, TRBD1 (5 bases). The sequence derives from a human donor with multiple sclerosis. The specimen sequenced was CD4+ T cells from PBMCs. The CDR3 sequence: CASSITGGIAEAFF. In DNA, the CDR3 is TGCGCCAGCAGCATTACTGGGGGTATTGCTGAAGCTTTCTTT.